The 14 T cell receptor beta chains in this list originate from one sample, sequenced in a study of cytomegalovirus exposure and HLA in healthy donors. PCR was performed using 60 Vbeta and 13 Jbeta primers. Sequenced by immunoSEQ multiplex PCR; TCRdb stores in-frame clones only, minus some. The table has 120,000 or so clones, around four fifths seen once. Source material: PBMCs. These receptors originate from a man in his thirties or forties in good health and CMV-seropositive.

The sample holds a few counts of this clone. The rearrangement links TRBV9 to TRBJ2-7; 9 bases fit TRBD2. From germline, CDR1 is SGDLS and CDR2 YYNGEE. The CDR3 spans 17 residues. The trim removed 0 bases at V and 1 base at J, leaving 8 bases unmatched. The CDR3 loop is CASSVAGREGRSYEQYF. CDR3 sequence (DNA): TGTGCCAGCAGCGTAGCTGGGCGGGAGGGACGATCCTACGAGCAGTACTTC. Looking up the rest from reference TRBV9 and TRBJ2-7 gives the full variable domain: DSGVTQTPKHLITATGQRVTLRCSPRSGDLSVYWYQQSLDQGLQFLIQYYNGEERAKGNILERFSAQQFPDLHSELNLSSLELGDSALYFCASSVAGREGRSYEQYFGPGTRLTVT.

The chain employs TRBV10-3 and TRBJ2-7, with D possibly being TRBD1 (6 bases). Germline V gene sequence: CDR1 ENHRY, CDR2 SYGVKD. The CDR3 runs 13 residues. V lost 8 bases, J lost 4 bases, and 15 bases lay in between. The CDR3 loop is CAIRRQELYEQYF. The CDR3 nucleotides read TGTGCCATCCGGCGACAGGAGTTATACGAGCAGTACTTC.

The chain uses TRBV29-1 and TRBJ2-2; 11 positions agree with TRBD2. The CDR3 has 15 amino acids. V trimming: 6 bases; J trimming: 2 bases; junction bases outside the gene matches: 5. CDR1 and CDR2 from the germline V gene are SQVTM and ANQGSEA. The CDR3 is CSVPTSGSNTGELFF. DNA of the CDR3: TGCAGCGTACCCACTAGCGGGAGCAACACCGGGGAGCTGTTTTTT.

The chain recombines TRBV4-3 with TRBJ2-7; 10 bases are a match to TRBD2. CDR3 size: 19 residues. V was clipped by 3 bases and J by 1 base; unmatched bases: 15. Germline-derived CDR1 and CDR2 are LGHNA and YSLEER. Written as DNA, the CDR3 is TGCGCCAGCAGCCAGGGGCCTAGACTAGCGGGTACAGGGTCCTACGAGCAGTACTTC. As protein: CASSQGPRLAGTGSYEQYF.

The V and J genes are TRBV7-6 and TRBJ1-3, with D possibly being TRBD1 (5 bases). Looked up from germline, CDR1 is SGHVS and CDR2 is FNYEAQ. The CDR3 is 17 residues long. Trimming left V 5 bases short and J 8 bases short, with 25 bases between. The CDR3 sequence is CASSPAGPQVGGYTIYF. CDR3 sequence (DNA): TGTGCCAGCAGCCCCGCCGGCCCACAGGTCGGTGGGTACACCATATATTTT. The full variable domain, in which reference TRBV7-6 and TRBJ1-3 provide the parts outside the CDR3, is GAGVSQSPRYKVTKRGQDVALRCDPISGHVSLYWYRQALGQGPEFLTYFNYEAQQDKSGLPNDRFSAERPEGSISTLTIQRTEQRDSAMYRCASSPAGPQVGGYTIYFGEGSWLTVV.

The chain links TRBV6-6 to TRBJ2-3; D not certain. Germline CDR1 MNHNY, CDR2 SVGAGI (reference sequence). Trimming took 6 bases from V and 2 from J, leaving 6 bases between them. The CDR3 contains 12 residues. The CDR3 DNA follows: TGTGCCAGCAGCTTAGCCACAGATACGCAGTATTTT. Translated: CASSLATDTQYF.

This chain joins TRBV14 and TRBJ2-7; D is unresolved. With 0 bases removed from V and 4 bases from J, the gap between germline ends came to 13 bases. This CDR3 contains 15 residues. Germline V lookup: CDR1 SGHDN, CDR2 FVKESK. CDR3 protein: CASSQEVGSSYEQYF. The CDR3, as DNA: TGTGCCAGCAGCCAAGAGGTGGGCTCTTCGTACGAGCAGTACTTC.

The chain carries TRBV6-5 and TRBJ2-7, with D perhaps matching TRBD2 (5 bases). V was trimmed by 11 bases and J by 2 bases, leaving 19 bases between them. The CDR3 extends over 14 amino acids. Germline loops: CDR1 MNHEY, CDR2 SVGAGI. The CDR3 reads CASFRSREAYEQYF. CDR3 in DNA: TGTGCCTCTTTCCGAAGCCGGGAAGCCTACGAGCAGTACTTC.

The chain links TRBV18 to TRBJ2-7; TRBD1 agrees at 8 bases. CDR1 and CDR2 (germline): KGHSH, LQKENI. V lost 4 bases, J lost 3 bases, and 5 bases stayed unmatched. The CDR3 has 14 amino acids. The DNA of the CDR3 is TGTGCCAGCTCACTACAGGGACAGGTCTACGAGCAGTACTTC. Translating gives CASSLQGQVYEQYF.

The chain combines TRBV4-2 with TRBJ2-2; TRBD1 is a possible D gene (6 bases). Trimming shortened V by 3 bases and J by 5 bases, and 16 bases separated the two germline ends. This CDR3 comprises 16 residues. Germline CDR1 and CDR2: LGHNA and YNFKEQ. CDR3 in amino acids: CASSQGGGGRTGELFF. CDR3 DNA sequence: TGTGCCAGCAGCCAGGGTGGGGGCGGGCGAACCGGGGAGCTGTTTTTT.

J is TRBJ1-2 and V is TRBV2; 7 positions match TRBD1. The V segment lost 4 bases and the J segment 8 bases; nucleotides outside the gene matches: 13. CDR1 is SNHLY, CDR2 FYNNEI, per germline. There are 15 residues in the CDR3. CDR3: CASSGQGVARRGYTF. The CDR3 DNA reads as TGTGCCAGCAGTGGACAGGGTGTAGCCAGGCGGGGCTACACCTTC.

J is TRBJ2-3 and V is TRBV9; D may be TRBD1 (5 bases). CDR3 size: 17 residues. Deletions cut 0 bases from V and 0 bases from J, with 14 bases between. Per the germline V gene, CDR1 is SGDLS and CDR2 is YYNGEE. CDR3 nucleotides: TGTGCCAGCAGCGTAGGTACAGGTCCCTCTAGCACAGATACGCAGTATTTT. This translates into CASSVGTGPSSTDTQYF.

This rearrangement joins TRBV2 to TRBJ2-2, with 7 bases lining up with TRBD1. Germline lookup yields CDR1 SNHLY and CDR2 FYNNEI. The trim removed 2 bases at V and 5 bases at J, leaving 5 bases unmatched. The CDR3 spans 15 residues. As DNA, the CDR3 is TGTGCCAGCAGTGAATGGGACAGTATAACCGGGGAGCTGTTTTTT. It yields the protein CASSEWDSITGELFF.

The rearrangement joins TRBV10-1 to TRBJ2-2; 11 bases map to TRBD2. With V trimmed by 4 bases and J by 0 bases, 1 base remained unmatched. Germline CDR1 WNHNN, CDR2 SYGVQD (reference sequence). This CDR3 contains 16 residues. The CDR3 region is CASSGSGRANTGELFF. CDR3 nucleotide sequence: TGCGCCAGCAGTGGTAGCGGGAGGGCGAACACCGGGGAGCTGTTTTTT.